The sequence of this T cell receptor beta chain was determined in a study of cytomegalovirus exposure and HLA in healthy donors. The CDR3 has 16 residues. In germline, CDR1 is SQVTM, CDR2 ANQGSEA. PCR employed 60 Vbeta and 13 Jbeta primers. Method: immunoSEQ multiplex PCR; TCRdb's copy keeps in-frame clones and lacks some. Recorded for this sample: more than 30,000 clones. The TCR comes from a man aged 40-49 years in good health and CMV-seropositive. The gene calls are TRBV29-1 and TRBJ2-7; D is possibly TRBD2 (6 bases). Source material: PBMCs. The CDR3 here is CSVAPSGSQAFYEQYF. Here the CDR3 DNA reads TGCAGTGTCGCCCCCTCCGGGAGCCAGGCTTTCTACGAGCAGTACTTC.